These 11 T cell receptor beta chains were sequenced from one sample in a study of CD8 T cells in ankylosing spondylitis. Study-level findings and limits: One TCR beta motif, made up of under ten highly homologous variants, appeared characteristic of ankylosing spondylitis blood.

One entry per CDR3 protein, called by TCRdb with MiXCR from the 5' RACE reads. In the table there are some 220,000 distinct CDR3 sequences, approximately 7.4% of which are singletons. These receptors have no identified antigens. Specimen: blood, either unsorted or a sorted T cell fraction (not recorded which). The source is a male donor with ankylosing spondylitis.

J is TRBJ2-1 and V is TRBV10-3; D is unclear. CDR1 ENHRY and CDR2 SYGVKD come from the germline V gene. This CDR3 comprises 13 residues. Trimming removed 1 base from V and 7 bases from J, with 8 bases in between. CDR3 protein: CAISELSRNEQFF. CDR3 nucleotide sequence: TGTGCCATCAGTGAGTTGTCTAGAAATGAGCAGTTCTTC.

This clonotype was counted between two and nine times. This chain uses TRBV7-9 with TRBJ2-1, with a weak D call TRBD1 (6 bases). V was clipped by 1 base and J by 4 bases, with 11 bases between them. CDR3 length equals 15 residues. The germline gives CDR1 SEHNR, CDR2 FQNEAQ (reference sequence). In DNA form, the CDR3 reads TGTGCCAGCAGCTTAGACAGGGTCGGATACAATGAGCAGTTCTTC. Translation gives CASSLDRVGYNEQFF.

In this sample, this clonotype turned up many times. This chain links TRBV5-1 with TRBJ1-3, with no clear D. The CDR3 is made up of 17 amino acids. CDR1 is SGHRS, CDR2 YFSETQ, per germline. V shed 0 bases and J shed 0 bases, with 13 bases lying between them. CDR3: CASSLGAIQYSGNTIYF. The CDR3 DNA sequence: TGCGCCAGCAGCTTGGGAGCGATTCAATACTCTGGAAACACCATATATTTT.

In its sample, this clonotype was seen a few times. The chain uses TRBV4-3 and TRBJ2-1; tentatively, D is TRBD2 (6 bases). V was shortened by 1 base and J by 4 bases, with 23 bases between the two germline ends. The germline CDR1 and CDR2 sequences are LGHNA and YSLEER. The CDR3 totals 19 residues. The CDR3 region has the DNA TGCGCCAGCAGCCAAGGGAGGGTCTGGGGCTCGGGCGGTTACAATGAGCAGTTCTTC. Protein product: CASSQGRVWGSGGYNEQFF.

This clonotype was found many times. The V and J genes are TRBV29-1 and TRBJ2-1; 7 bases agree with TRBD1. The germline gives CDR1 SQVTM, CDR2 ANQGSEA. V trimming: 8 bases; J trimming: 4 bases; junction bases outside the gene matches: 8. The CDR3 has 13 amino acids. For the CDR3, the DNA is TGCAGCAAAAGACAGGGACAATACAATGAGCAGTTCTTC. It specifies CSKRQGQYNEQFF.

The chain carries TRBV5-1 and TRBJ2-3; TRBD2 agrees at 9 bases. This CDR3 spans 17 amino acids. V lost 4 bases, J lost 0 bases, and 9 bases stayed unmatched. Germline V CDR1 and CDR2: SGHRS, YFSETQ. The CDR3 here is CASSTPSGAYSTDTQYF. CDR3 in DNA: TGCGCCAGCAGCACTCCTAGCGGGGCCTACAGCACAGATACGCAGTATTTT.

This chain uses TRBV28 with TRBJ2-1, with TRBD2 matching 10 bases. Germline values: CDR1 MDHEN, CDR2 SYDVKM. The CDR3 covers 15 residues. V was clipped by 4 bases and J by 4 bases; unmatched bases: 4. In DNA form, the CDR3 reads TGTGCCAGCAGTTGGACTAGCGGCGTTTACAATGAGCAGTTCTTC. Protein product: CASSWTSGVYNEQFF.

This clonotype came up many times. V gene TRBV6-2 or TRBV6-3 combines with J gene TRBJ2-1; 12 bases are shared with TRBD1. This CDR3 comprises 17 residues. V was clipped by 5 bases and J by 7 bases; unmatched bases: 12. Looked up from germline, CDR1 is MNHEY and CDR2 is SVGEGT. CDR3 bases: TGTGCCAGCAGTCCTCCTTATGGGGACAGGGGGCAAAATGAGCAGTTCTTC. This translates into CASSPPYGDRGQNEQFF.

V is TRBV30 and J is TRBJ2-1; no clear D gene. The CDR3 loop spans 13 amino acids. The V end was cut by 2 bases, the J end by 10 bases, with 15 bases between. Per the germline V gene, CDR1 is GTSNPN and CDR2 is SVGIG (reference sequence). The DNA of the CDR3 is TGTGCCTGGAGTTCCCCTCCGGCCGAGGAGCAGTTCTTC. Translated, it gives CAWSSPPAEEQFF.

At least ten counts were recorded for this clonotype. The V and J genes are TRBV7-2 and TRBJ1-4; 7 bases match TRBD1. V was pared by 5 bases and J by 6 bases, with 9 bases of the junction left unmatched. CDR3 length: 15 amino acids. CDR1 SGHTA and CDR2 FQGNSA come from the germline V gene. CDR3 sequence reads: CASSLHRGPDEKLFF. The CDR3, as DNA: TGTGCCAGCAGCCTACACAGGGGACCGGATGAAAAACTGTTTTTT.

The J gene is TRBJ2-3, the V gene TRBV19; D tentatively fits TRBD1 or TRBD2 (6 bases each). V lost 3 bases and J 4 bases, leaving 11 bases between the germline ends. The germline CDR1 and CDR2 sequences are LNHDA and SQIVND (reference sequence). The CDR3 runs 14 residues. The CDR3 DNA sequence: TGTGCCAGTAGTATTAAGGGGGGCCCAGATACGCAGTATTTT. Translating it yields CASSIKGGPDTQYF. Based on the CDR3 plus reference TRBV19 and TRBJ2-3, the full variable domain is DGGITQSPKYLFRKEGQNVTLSCEQNLNHDAMYWYRQDPGQGLRLIYYSQIVNDFQKGDIAEGYSVSREKKESFPLTVTSAQKNPTAFYLCASSIKGGPDTQYFGPGTRLTVL.